The rows below give T cell receptor beta chains drawn from one sample of a study of CD8+CD57+ T cells in acquired aplastic anemia. MiXCR, applied by TCRdb to the reads, yields one record per CDR3 protein. The table has 190,000 or so distinct CDR3 sequences, 48% seen once. Sequenced input: sorted CD4+, CD8+, or CD8+CD57+ T cells (not recorded which) from PBMCs. These TCRs come from a human donor with aplastic anemia. CDR3s include the opening cysteine and the closing phenylalanine or tryptophan.

v_gene: TRBV9
j_gene: TRBJ2-1
CDR3aa: CASRSAGGPANEQFF

v_gene: TRBV5-1
j_gene: TRBJ2-7
CDR3aa: CASSLVADPTLEQYF

v_gene: TRBV9
j_gene: TRBJ2-5
CDR3aa: CASSAQQVQETQYF

v_gene: TRBV24-1
j_gene: TRBJ1-2
CDR3aa: CATSDTPGMYGYTF

v_gene: TRBV28
j_gene: TRBJ2-7
CDR3aa: CASATGPSYEQYF

v_gene: TRBV25-1
j_gene: TRBJ2-1
CDR3aa: CASSEWRSYNEQFF

v_gene: TRBV19
j_gene: TRBJ1-5
CDR3aa: CASRLRPGNNQPQHF

v_gene: TRBV28
j_gene: TRBJ2-2
CDR3aa: CASSPPNTGELFF

v_gene: TRBV7-9
j_gene: TRBJ2-7
CDR3aa: CASSLAGASEQYF

v_gene: TRBV25-1
j_gene: TRBJ2-4
CDR3aa: CASSLLIRDRRLAKNIQYF

v_gene: TRBV19
j_gene: TRBJ1-1
CDR3aa: CASSKDAMNTEAFF

v_gene: TRBV12-3/TRBV12-4
j_gene: TRBJ2-5
CDR3aa: CASSLEETQYF

v_gene: TRBV9
j_gene: TRBJ2-3
CDR3aa: CASGVSGGPTDTQYF

v_gene: TRBV10-3
j_gene: TRBJ2-1
CDR3aa: CAISSTSGGASVSEQFF

v_gene: TRBV6-1
j_gene: TRBJ2-2
CDR3aa: CASSITVSGELFF

v_gene: TRBV15
j_gene: TRBJ2-7
CDR3aa: CATSMGQGGYEQHF

v_gene: TRBV5-6
j_gene: TRBJ2-1
CDR3aa: CASSLDGNEQFF

v_gene: TRBV7-8
j_gene: TRBJ1-5
CDR3aa: CASSIGQNSNQPQHF

v_gene: TRBV19
j_gene: TRBJ2-1
CDR3aa: CASTPGGHEQFF

v_gene: TRBV6-1
j_gene: TRBJ1-3
CDR3aa: CASSELGNTIYF

v_gene: TRBV7-3
j_gene: TRBJ1-1
CDR3aa: CASSRWTPGDTEAFF

v_gene: TRBV19
j_gene: TRBJ1-1
CDR3aa: CASSPGQRTFF

v_gene: TRBV2
j_gene: TRBJ1-6
CDR3aa: CASSRGRGGNSPLHF

v_gene: TRBV4-2
j_gene: TRBJ2-2
CDR3aa: CASSARQGCANTGELFF

v_gene: TRBV7-2
j_gene: TRBJ2-1
CDR3aa: CASSSGTSLSEQFF

v_gene: TRBV7-8
j_gene: TRBJ2-1
CDR3aa: CASSLGDEQFF

v_gene: TRBV6-1
j_gene: TRBJ1-2
CDR3aa: CASSPPGPTGYTF

v_gene: TRBV12-3/TRBV12-4
j_gene: TRBJ2-7
CDR3aa: CASSKRESSYEQYF

v_gene: TRBV10-1
j_gene: TRBJ1-1
CDR3aa: CASRETGGVDTEAFF

v_gene: TRBV7-3
j_gene: TRBJ2-1
CDR3aa: CASSLGPTQRNEQFF

v_gene: TRBV7-8
j_gene: TRBJ1-1
CDR3aa: CASSPRGRTEAFF

v_gene: TRBV7-9
j_gene: TRBJ2-7
CDR3aa: CAGGQEYEQYF

v_gene: TRBV4-1
j_gene: TRBJ2-2
CDR3aa: CASSQDRTEIGELFF

v_gene: TRBV11-3
j_gene: TRBJ2-5
CDR3aa: CASSLGLAETQYF

v_gene: TRBV19
j_gene: TRBJ1-2
CDR3aa: CASSSWVGTYGYTF